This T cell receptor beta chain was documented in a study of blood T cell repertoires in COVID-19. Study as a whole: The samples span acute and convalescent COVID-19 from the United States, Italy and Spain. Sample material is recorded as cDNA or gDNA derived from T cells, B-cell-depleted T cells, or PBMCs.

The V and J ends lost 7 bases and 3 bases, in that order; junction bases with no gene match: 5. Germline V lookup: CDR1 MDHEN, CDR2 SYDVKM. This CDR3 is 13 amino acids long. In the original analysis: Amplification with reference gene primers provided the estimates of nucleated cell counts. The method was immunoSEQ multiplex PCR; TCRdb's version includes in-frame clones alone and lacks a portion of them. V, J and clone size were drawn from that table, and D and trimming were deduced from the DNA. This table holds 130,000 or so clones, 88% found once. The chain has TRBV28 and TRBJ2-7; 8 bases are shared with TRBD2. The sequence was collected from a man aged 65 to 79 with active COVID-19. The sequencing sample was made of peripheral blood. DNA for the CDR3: TGTGCCAGCAACCCGGGGGGGCTCTACGAGCAGTACTTC. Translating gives CASNPGGLYEQYF.